Listed below are T cell receptor beta chains from one sample, sequenced in a study of T cells in Graves' hyperthyroidism and ophthalmopathy. One entry per CDR3 protein, called by TCRdb with MiXCR from the multiplex PCR reads. Among some 420,000 distinct CDR3 sequences listed, 12% to 15% were seen once. The source material was blood. The receptors were sampled from a woman younger than 30 with Graves' hyperthyroidism. Both conserved end residues are part of each CDR3. A D gene is named only where the DNA matches it firmly. Size values are once, few and many counts, or a class for expanded clones, and some rows have none.

d_gene: TRBD1
j_gene: TRBJ1-2
abundance: -
v_gene: TRBV11-2
CDR3nt: TGTGCCAGCGGCTTGGACAGGGGGCGGCAAACCTATGGCTACACCTTC
CDR3aa: CASGLDRGRQTYGYTF

d_gene: TRBD2
j_gene: TRBJ2-5
abundance: many
v_gene: TRBV3-1
CDR3nt: TGTGCCAGCAGCCAAGACTCGATAGCGGGAGTTAAGACCCAGTACTTC
CDR3aa: CASSQDSIAGVKTQYF

d_gene: TRBD1
j_gene: TRBJ2-7
abundance: -
v_gene: TRBV28
CDR3nt: TGTGCCACCTCTTCCGGGACAGGGAGCGAGCAGTACTTC
CDR3aa: CATSSGTGSEQYF

d_gene: -
j_gene: TRBJ2-7
abundance: many
v_gene: TRBV7-2
CDR3nt: TGTGCCAGCAGCCCGTACCCGACTGGGGGCGGGAGAGCGGTCGAGCAGTACTTC
CDR3aa: CASSPYPTGGGRAVEQYF

d_gene: TRBD2
j_gene: TRBJ2-5
abundance: many
v_gene: TRBV12-3/TRBV12-4
CDR3nt: TGTGCCAGCAGTTTAAGGGCGGGAGGGCTTAGTCCGGAGACCCAGTACTTC
CDR3aa: CASSLRAGGLSPETQYF

d_gene: -
j_gene: TRBJ2-7
abundance: many
v_gene: TRBV7-8
CDR3nt: TGTGCCAGCAGCCAGGCCCAGGGTTATATATACGAGCAGTACTTC
CDR3aa: CASSQAQGYIYEQYF

d_gene: -
j_gene: TRBJ2-3
abundance: many
v_gene: TRBV13
CDR3nt: TGTGCCAGCAGCTTATCAGGGGCGGATACGCAGTATTTT
CDR3aa: CASSLSGADTQYF

d_gene: TRBD1
j_gene: TRBJ2-7
abundance: -
v_gene: TRBV5-1
CDR3nt: TGCGCCAGCAGCACGACAGGGGGCGACGAGCAGTACTTC
CDR3aa: CASSTTGGDEQYF

d_gene: -
j_gene: TRBJ2-7
abundance: -
v_gene: TRBV30
CDR3nt: TGTGCCTGTCATAGCGGCTCCGGGTCCCACGAGCAGTACTTC
CDR3aa: CACHSGSGSHEQYF

d_gene: -
j_gene: TRBJ1-6
abundance: many
v_gene: TRBV11-2
CDR3nt: TGTGCCAGCAGCTTAGAGGCAGGGGACCATTCACCCCTCCACTTT
CDR3aa: CASSLEAGDHSPLHF

d_gene: -
j_gene: TRBJ2-5
abundance: -
v_gene: TRBV5-1
CDR3nt: TGCGCCAGCAGCTCGGGGACTCAACTTGGGGAGACCCAGTACTTC
CDR3aa: CASSSGTQLGETQYF

d_gene: -
j_gene: TRBJ2-1
abundance: many
v_gene: TRBV5-1
CDR3nt: TGCGCCAGCAGGCCGGGCGGGACAAGCTCCTACAATGAGCAGTTCTTC
CDR3aa: CASRPGGTSSYNEQFF

d_gene: TRBD2
j_gene: TRBJ2-3
abundance: few
v_gene: TRBV2
CDR3nt: TGTGCCAGCAGTATGCTAGCGGGATCCGATACGCAGTATTTT
CDR3aa: CASSMLAGSDTQYF

d_gene: -
j_gene: TRBJ2-1
abundance: few
v_gene: TRBV28
CDR3nt: TGTGCCAGCAGTTGGGACGATGAGCAGTTCTTC
CDR3aa: CASSWDDEQFF

d_gene: -
j_gene: TRBJ2-5
abundance: many
v_gene: TRBV5-1
CDR3nt: TGCGCCAGCAGCTTCGGTCGGGGTAGATTGGAGACCCAGTACTTC
CDR3aa: CASSFGRGRLETQYF

d_gene: -
j_gene: TRBJ2-2
abundance: many
v_gene: TRBV3-1
CDR3nt: TGTGCCAGCAGCCAAGCCAGGCTCCACCGGGAGCTGTTTTTT
CDR3aa: CASSQARLHRELFF

d_gene: -
j_gene: TRBJ2-5
abundance: many
v_gene: TRBV19
CDR3nt: TGTGCCAGTAGGAACTTGGGCGGCAACTGGCAAGAGACCCAGTACTTC
CDR3aa: CASRNLGGNWQETQYF

d_gene: -
j_gene: TRBJ1-4
abundance: few
v_gene: TRBV30
CDR3nt: TGTGCCTGGAGTGTAGCTACCGGTAGTGAAAAACTGTTTTTT
CDR3aa: CAWSVATGSEKLFF

d_gene: -
j_gene: TRBJ2-7
abundance: many
v_gene: TRBV20-1
CDR3nt: TGCAGTGCTGAGAGAGGCTACGAGCAGTACTTC
CDR3aa: CSAERGYEQYF

d_gene: -
j_gene: TRBJ1-6
abundance: -
v_gene: TRBV6-2/TRBV6-3
CDR3nt: TGTGCCAGCAGTTACTCGAAGGATGGGGCTGTGAATAATTCACCCCTCCACTTT
CDR3aa: CASSYSKDGAVNNSPLHF

d_gene: TRBD1
j_gene: TRBJ2-1
abundance: many
v_gene: TRBV7-9
CDR3nt: TGTGCCAGCAGCCTTTACCACGGACAGGGGGTAACAAATGAGCAGTTCTTC
CDR3aa: CASSLYHGQGVTNEQFF

d_gene: TRBD2
j_gene: TRBJ2-5
abundance: -
v_gene: TRBV24-1
CDR3nt: TGTGCCACCAGTGAGGGTGGGACTAGCAAGGAGACCCAGTACTTC
CDR3aa: CATSEGGTSKETQYF

d_gene: -
j_gene: TRBJ2-1
abundance: -
v_gene: TRBV19
CDR3nt: TGTGCCAGTAGTATTGCCCACACCTCATCCTACAATGAGCAGTTCTTC
CDR3aa: CASSIAHTSSYNEQFF

d_gene: -
j_gene: TRBJ1-1
abundance: many
v_gene: TRBV6-5
CDR3nt: TGTGCCAGCAGTTACTCGAGGGTGGGGGACACTGAAGCTTTCTTT
CDR3aa: CASSYSRVGDTEAFF

d_gene: -
j_gene: TRBJ1-3
abundance: few
v_gene: TRBV6-1
CDR3nt: TGTGCCAGCAGTGACAGGGGAACTGGAAACACCATATATTTT
CDR3aa: CASSDRGTGNTIYF

d_gene: TRBD1
j_gene: TRBJ2-2
abundance: few
v_gene: TRBV27
CDR3nt: TGTGCCAGCAGCCCCAGGACAGGGGGCAGGAACACCGGGGAGCTGTTTTTT
CDR3aa: CASSPRTGGRNTGELFF

d_gene: -
j_gene: TRBJ2-4
abundance: few
v_gene: TRBV7-2
CDR3nt: TGTGCCAGCAGCTTAGGGGGTCCGGGCCTCGGGGCCAAAAACATTCAGTACTTC
CDR3aa: CASSLGGPGLGAKNIQYF

d_gene: TRBD1
j_gene: TRBJ1-2
abundance: few
v_gene: TRBV20-1
CDR3nt: TGCAGTGCTAGAGGACAGGGGGGAAACTATGGCTACACCTTC
CDR3aa: CSARGQGGNYGYTF

d_gene: -
j_gene: TRBJ2-1
abundance: -
v_gene: TRBV5-1
CDR3nt: TGCGCCAGCAGACTCTCGCTAGCGCGAGAGTCTGAGCAGTTCTTC
CDR3aa: CASRLSLARESEQFF

d_gene: TRBD2
j_gene: TRBJ2-3
abundance: -
v_gene: TRBV20-1
CDR3nt: TGCAGTGCTAGTTACGGGAGGGGGGGTTTGGATACGCAGTATTTT
CDR3aa: CSASYGRGGLDTQYF

d_gene: -
j_gene: TRBJ1-1
abundance: many
v_gene: TRBV6-2/TRBV6-3
CDR3nt: TGTGCCAGCAGTTGGACAGCCCAGAACACTGAAGCTTTCTTT
CDR3aa: CASSWTAQNTEAFF

d_gene: -
j_gene: TRBJ2-1
abundance: -
v_gene: TRBV5-1
CDR3nt: TGCGCCAGCAGCTTGGTATTTGGGCACCAAGTCTACAATGAGCAGTTCTTC
CDR3aa: CASSLVFGHQVYNEQFF

d_gene: -
j_gene: TRBJ2-5
abundance: many
v_gene: TRBV5-1
CDR3nt: TGCGCCAGCAGTCAGGAGGCGACCCAGTACTTC
CDR3aa: CASSQEATQYF

d_gene: TRBD2
j_gene: TRBJ2-2
abundance: -
v_gene: TRBV13
CDR3nt: TGTGCCAGCAGCTTACGCGGGCTAGCGGGACCCACCGGGGAGCTGTTTTTT
CDR3aa: CASSLRGLAGPTGELFF

d_gene: TRBD1
j_gene: TRBJ2-1
abundance: many
v_gene: TRBV6-1
CDR3nt: TGTGCCAGCAGTGATATCGACAGGGAAGATAAGCAGTTCTTC
CDR3aa: CASSDIDREDKQFF

d_gene: -
j_gene: TRBJ2-3
abundance: many
v_gene: TRBV29-1
CDR3nt: TGCAGCGTTGGTCACACAGATACGCAGTATTTT
CDR3aa: CSVGHTDTQYF

d_gene: -
j_gene: TRBJ1-1
abundance: -
v_gene: TRBV12-3/TRBV12-4
CDR3nt: TGTGCCAGCAGTGGGGTGGGGGCTGAAGCTTTCTTT
CDR3aa: CASSGVGAEAFF

d_gene: -
j_gene: TRBJ2-4
abundance: -
v_gene: TRBV11-2
CDR3nt: TGTGCCAGCAGCTTTAGCGGAGCCAAAAACATTCAGTACTTC
CDR3aa: CASSFSGAKNIQYF

d_gene: -
j_gene: TRBJ1-6
abundance: -
v_gene: TRBV5-1
CDR3nt: TGCGCCAGCAGCTCGGCAGGACAGTATAATTCACCCCTCCACTTT
CDR3aa: CASSSAGQYNSPLHF

d_gene: -
j_gene: TRBJ2-7
abundance: many
v_gene: TRBV20-1
CDR3nt: TGCAGTGCTAGAGGGCGACTACACGATCCCTACGAGCAGTACTTC
CDR3aa: CSARGRLHDPYEQYF

d_gene: -
j_gene: TRBJ1-1
abundance: many
v_gene: TRBV3-1
CDR3nt: TGTGCCAGCAGCCAAGCCGCGGGAGCTTTCTTT
CDR3aa: CASSQAAGAFF

d_gene: -
j_gene: TRBJ1-1
abundance: many
v_gene: TRBV4-1
CDR3nt: TGCGCCAGCAGCCAAGAGCCGGGGCTGAACACTGAAGCTTTCTTT
CDR3aa: CASSQEPGLNTEAFF

d_gene: -
j_gene: TRBJ1-1
abundance: few
v_gene: TRBV6-1
CDR3nt: TGTGCCAGCAGCCGCACTTTACAGGGCTGGAGCACTGAAGCTTTCTTT
CDR3aa: CASSRTLQGWSTEAFF

d_gene: -
j_gene: TRBJ2-1
abundance: many
v_gene: TRBV20-1
CDR3nt: TGCAGTGCTAGACAGGGCAAAAATGAGCAGTTCTTC
CDR3aa: CSARQGKNEQFF

d_gene: -
j_gene: TRBJ2-5
abundance: many
v_gene: TRBV10-3
CDR3nt: TGTGCCATCACCCCGGATGTGTATCAAGAGACCCAGTACTTC
CDR3aa: CAITPDVYQETQYF

d_gene: -
j_gene: TRBJ1-2
abundance: many
v_gene: TRBV7-2
CDR3nt: TGTGCCAGCAGCTTTGGCAGGGAAAGTGGCTACACCTTC
CDR3aa: CASSFGRESGYTF

d_gene: TRBD1
j_gene: TRBJ2-3
abundance: -
v_gene: TRBV30
CDR3nt: TGTGCCTGGACGGGACAGGGTCTGGCAGATACGCAGTATTTT
CDR3aa: CAWTGQGLADTQYF

d_gene: -
j_gene: TRBJ2-5
abundance: many
v_gene: TRBV11-2
CDR3nt: TGTGCCAGCAGCTTAGGCTTTCCAGATGAAGAGACCCAGTACTTC
CDR3aa: CASSLGFPDEETQYF

d_gene: TRBD2
j_gene: TRBJ2-7
abundance: -
v_gene: TRBV6-2/TRBV6-3
CDR3nt: TGTGCCAGCAGTTCCCCGGGACTAGCGGGAGGGTACGAGCAGTACTTC
CDR3aa: CASSSPGLAGGYEQYF

d_gene: TRBD2
j_gene: TRBJ2-7
abundance: -
v_gene: TRBV28
CDR3nt: TGTGCCAGCAGTTTAGCGGGGGGCGGCGGGGACGAGCAGTACTTC
CDR3aa: CASSLAGGGGDEQYF